This T cell receptor (beta chain) was documented in a study of T cells in Graves' hyperthyroidism and ophthalmopathy. The investigators amplified TCR beta CDR3 regions from RNA transcripts. In the first-round RT-PCR of the TCR CDR3, the HTBI primer set was used. TCRdb recomputed calls from the multiplex PCR reads with MiXCR, one row per CDR3 protein. The sample has 550,000 to 700,000 distinct CDR3 sequences, under 15% seen once. Germline CDR1 reads MNHNS; CDR2 reads SASEGT. There are 14 residues in the CDR3. Trimming left V 6 bases short and J 0 bases short, with 12 bases between. General observations from the study: The model foresaw ophthalmopathy a median 6.5 months prior to onset.

In its sample, this clonotype was seen many times. Its target is unknown. The sequencing input was blood. This TCR was recovered from a woman between 35 and 50 years old with Graves' ophthalmopathy. The genes are TRBV6-1 and TRBJ2-7; D is possibly TRBD1 or TRBD2 (7 bases each). The CDR3 loop reads CASSQGGSSYEQYF. CDR3 coding DNA: TGTGCCAGCAGCCAGGGGGGGAGCTCCTACGAGCAGTACTTC.